Here is one T cell receptor beta chain with its context. This clone was seen only a few times. Its cognate antigen has yet to be identified. For this receptor, the gene names and germline sequences are taken from the mouse. The CDR3 is cut off 4 residues early in the read; its end comes from the germline J gene. The data were obtained in a study of CD8+ T cells in alopecia areata listed by TCRdb under 2018. Turning to the overall study: Skin from C3H/HeJ donors with spontaneous alopecia (6-12 months old) was grafted onto female C3H/HeJ recipients aged roughly 6-10 weeks. The study used high-throughput TCRbeta sequencing to examine T cell clonal expansion in alopecia areata, in both the C3H/HeJ mouse model and human patients. In humans, TCRbeta sequencing was performed on scalp tissue and on sorted CD4+ and CD8+ peripheral blood T cells from healthy controls and from patients with patchy or totalis/universalis alopecia areata. Scalp clonality was compared among normal scalp (n=4), patchy alopecia areata scalp (n=8), and alopecia totalis/universalis scalp (n=8). RNA was extracted with the PAXgene miRNA kit for fixed scalp, the miRNeasy kit for PBMCs, and the RNeasy kit for mouse skin. Amplification of TCRbeta CDR3 regions was done by immunoSEQ multiplex PCR using 35 Vbeta forward primers and 13 Jbeta reverse primers.

From the cysteine up to the phenylalanine, the CDR3 has a length of 13 residues. Sequencing covers 27 bases of the CDR3, shown here with the frame starting at base 1. Between the V and J ends, shortened by 4 bases and 3 bases respectively, the junction contains 11 bases. Taken from the germline V gene (reference sequence), the CDR1 and CDR2 loops are FNHDT and SITEND. Broader findings and caveats from the paper: Compared with mice, TCR sequences shared between patients were less clear, possibly partly because of HLA diversity across the patient population. Resident alphabeta T cells in normal human skin are also sequenced, complicating scalp TCR repertoire analysis, unlike mouse skin dominated by gammadelta T cells. Compared with normal scalp, lesional scalp had higher clonality and more expanded CD8+ clones, particularly in alopecia totalis/universalis, a pattern that suggests antigenic drive.

The protocol used for the library was the immunoSEQ multiplex PCR assay. RNA was extracted from all samples and reverse transcribed into cDNA as template for TCR sequencing. First-strand cDNA was synthesized using SuperScript III with a 2:1 mix of oligo-dT and random hexamers. A synthetic immune receptor repertoire was used to measure amplification bias, and any remaining bias was corrected computationally. Libraries were sequenced on Illumina HiSeq with 60 bp reads covering the CDR3, read from J toward V. As for the authors' bioinformatics: After raw reads were preprocessed to remove errors, the CDR3 was defined following IMGT conventions as running from the conserved cysteine to phenylalanine. Clonality was computed as 1 minus the Shannon entropy, with the entropy normalized by log2 of the number of productive unique TCRs. Whether scalp clones were CD4 or CD8 was inferred by matching scalp TCRbeta sequences against CD4 and CD8 repertoires sorted from blood. TCRdb re-hosts the immuneACCESS table, in-frame sequences only. Its copies lack some clones; in the studies checked, an unresolved V gene accounts for under half of them, and the cause for the rest is not known. The DNA was the basis for D and trimming; V, J and clone size are from that table. In this sample the table shows some 110,000 clones, and no singletons are among them. Of the sample, 15% to 20% is held by the ten largest clones.

Sequencing used lesional skin. The source of this sequence is a C3H/HeJ mouse with alopecia areata. The strain in question carries the MHC haplotype H2-k. The rearranged chain carries TRBV19 and TRBJ2-7, with TRBD1 perhaps the D gene, on 5 matching bases. Partial CDR3 DNA: TGTGCCAGCAGTCTCGGACAAAACTAT. Translation gives CASSLGQNY. The whole CDR3 sequence reads CASSLGQNYEQYF.